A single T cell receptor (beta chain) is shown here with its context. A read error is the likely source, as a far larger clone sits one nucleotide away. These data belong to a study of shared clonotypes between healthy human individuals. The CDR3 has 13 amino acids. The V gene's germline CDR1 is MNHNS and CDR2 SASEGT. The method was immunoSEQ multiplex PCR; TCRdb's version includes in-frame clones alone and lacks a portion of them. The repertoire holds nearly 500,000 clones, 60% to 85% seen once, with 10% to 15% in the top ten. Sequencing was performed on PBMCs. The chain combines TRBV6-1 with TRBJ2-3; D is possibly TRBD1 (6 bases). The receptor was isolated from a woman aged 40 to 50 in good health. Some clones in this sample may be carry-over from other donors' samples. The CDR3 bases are TGTGCCAGCACCCTAGGGGACACGGATACGCGGTATTTT. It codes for CASTLGDTDTRYF.